This entry lists 13 T cell receptor beta chains sequenced from one sample in a study of regulatory T cells in long-lasting Graves disease. With iRepertoire HTBI primers and Arm-PCR of CDR3 regions, TCR beta libraries were built. TCRdb re-called the multiplex PCR reads through MiXCR, storing one row per CDR3 protein. The sample shows under 500,000 distinct CDR3 sequences, around 17% of them seen only once. Time point of the sample: newly diagnosed GD, antithyroid drugs for less than 3 months. The TCR library was made from RNA that had been extracted from PBMCs in TRIzol. The same specimen was also included in a second study, on T cells in Graves' hyperthyroidism and ophthalmopathy.

The specimen was peripheral blood mononuclear cells (PBMCs), collected at new diagnosis, from a patient treated with antithyroid drugs. The source is a woman younger than 45 with Graves disease.

This clonotype came up many times. The CDR3 DNA reads TGTGCCAGTGCTATGAGCGGGAGCACAGATACGCAGTATTTT. Its protein product is CASAMSGSTDTQYF. The J gene is TRBJ2-3, the V gene TRBV19; D perhaps matches TRBD2 (6 bases). With 8 bases removed from V and 0 bases from J, the gap between germline ends came to 12 bases. The germline V gene encodes CDR1 LNHDA and CDR2 SQIVND (reference sequence). This CDR3 is built from 14 residues.

In its sample, this clonotype was seen a few times. This chain connects TRBV10-3 to TRBJ2-1, with D possibly TRBD1 on 6 matching bases. Germline CDR1 and CDR2: ENHRY and SYGVKD. Trimming shortened V by 6 bases and J by 14 bases, and 14 bases separated the two germline ends. The CDR3 consists of 11 residues. In DNA form, the CDR3 reads TGTGCCATCAGCCCAGGGGCCACTAAGTTCTTC. Residues: CAISPGATKFF.

This clonotype was observed at least ten times. The CDR3 reads CASSPGRASTQVTEAFF. For the CDR3, the DNA is TGTGCCAGCTCACCAGGGCGGGCTTCCACTCAGGTGACTGAAGCTTTCTTT. The chain links TRBV18 to TRBJ1-1; D uncertain. The CDR3 is 17 amino acids. Germline CDR1 reads KGHSH; CDR2 reads LQKENI. V was trimmed by 2 bases and J by 5 bases, leaving 21 bases between them.

This clonotype was recorded at least ten times. The rearrangement uses TRBV28 and TRBJ2-5; D is unclear. This CDR3 is built from 15 residues. Germline V gives CDR1 MDHEN, CDR2 SYDVKM. Deletions cut 5 bases from V and 4 bases from J, with 17 bases between. The CDR3 reads CASSPTDPNRETQYF. The DNA for the CDR3 is TGTGCCAGCAGTCCCACGGACCCAAATCGAGAGACCCAGTACTTC.

This clonotype came up a few times. This chain links TRBV27 with TRBJ2-1, with 8 bases aligning to TRBD2. The length of the CDR3 is 14 residues. CDR1 MNHEY and CDR2 SMNVEV come from the germline V gene (reference sequence). V was clipped by 7 bases and J by 6 bases; unmatched bases: 8. The CDR3 DNA is TGTGCCAGCACCCCCCGGGAGGGCCTCAATGAGCAGTTCTTC. Amino acids: CASTPREGLNEQFF.

The chain is built from TRBV20-1 and TRBJ2-3; 14 bases are a match to TRBD2. Germline V CDR1 and CDR2: DFQATT, SNEGSKA (reference sequence). This CDR3 region has 16 residues. J was trimmed by 2 bases and V by 7 bases; bases with no gene match: 8. DNA of the CDR3: TGCAGTGGGGGGACTAGCGGGAGCGGCCACACAGATACGCAGTATTTT. It specifies CSGGTSGSGHTDTQYF.

The sample holds a few counts of this clonotype. The V call is TRBV27, the J call TRBJ2-7; 7 nucleotides align to TRBD1. The CDR3 extends over 16 amino acids. V lost 0 bases and J lost 0; bases outside the gene matches: 5. Germline V gene lookup returns CDR1 MNHEY and CDR2 SMNVEV (reference sequence). CDR3 amino acids: CASSLSSDRISYEQYF. CDR3 coding DNA: TGTGCCAGCAGTTTATCGTCGGACAGGATCTCCTACGAGCAGTACTTC.

At least ten counts were recorded for this clonotype. The chain couples TRBV6-6 to TRBJ2-7; 10 positions match TRBD1. The CDR3 spans 15 residues. CDR1 and CDR2 from the germline V gene are MNHNY and SVGAGI (reference sequence). V trimming: 0 bases; J trimming: 6 bases; junction bases outside the gene matches: 5. The chain's CDR3 is CASSYSRQGAGEQYF. DNA for the CDR3: TGTGCCAGCAGTTACTCGAGACAGGGGGCGGGCGAGCAGTACTTC.

This clonotype was recorded at least ten times. The rearrangement links TRBV18 to TRBJ2-1; possibly TRBD2 for D (6 bases). Germline values: CDR1 KGHSH, CDR2 LQKENI. The CDR3 sequence is 17 residues long. V was shortened by 2 bases and J by 2 bases, with 16 bases between the two germline ends. The CDR3 DNA sequence: TGTGCCAGCTCACCAGTGCGCCTAGCGCATACCTACAATGAGCAGTTCTTC. Translated: CASSPVRLAHTYNEQFF.

This clonotype was counted many times. This sequence joins TRBV28 and TRBJ1-1; D remains ambiguous. The CDR3 extends over 17 amino acids. The germline V gene has CDR1 MDHEN and CDR2 SYDVKM. V lost 8 bases, J lost 6 bases, and 28 bases lay in between. The CDR3 DNA sequence: TGTGCCAGCCGACCATGGTTGTCAGCAGGAGACCCGCCTGAAGCTTTCTTT. Its protein product is CASRPWLSAGDPPEAFF.

This clonotype was detected ten times or more. The J gene is TRBJ2-3, the V gene TRBV5-6; no reliable D call. CDR3 size: 12 residues. V dropped 2 bases and J dropped 6 bases, with 7 bases sitting between them. Looked up from germline, CDR1 is SGHDT and CDR2 is YYEEEE. This CDR3 is CASSFDLDTQYF. CDR3 nucleotide sequence: TGTGCCAGCAGCTTCGATTTGGATACGCAGTATTTT. The entire variable domain, with the rest obtained from reference TRBV5-6 and TRBJ2-3, is as follows: DAGVTQSPTHLIKTRGQQVTLRCSPKSGHDTVSWYQQALGQGPQFIFQYYEEEERQRGNFPDRFSGHQFPNYSSELNVNALLLGDSALYLCASSFDLDTQYFGPGTRLTVL.

This clonotype was counted ten times or more. Written as DNA, the CDR3 is TGCAGTGCTAGGCCGGGGAGGAGAGATGAAAAACTGTTTTTT. It specifies CSARPGRRDEKLFF. The rearrangement uses TRBV20-1 and TRBJ1-4; D is unclear. Germline CDR1 and CDR2: DFQATT and SNEGSKA (reference sequence). With 3 bases removed from V and 6 bases from J, the gap between germline ends came to 14 bases. The CDR3 covers 14 residues.

A few counts support this clonotype. V and J are TRBV28 and TRBJ1-5; D gene uncertain. CDR1 and CDR2 (germline): MDHEN, SYDVKM. The CDR3 sequence is 11 residues long. V was pared by 5 bases and J by 6 bases, with 5 bases between. Written as DNA, the CDR3 is TGTGCCAGCAGTACCCTTCAGCCCCAGCATTTT. Protein: CASSTLQPQHF.